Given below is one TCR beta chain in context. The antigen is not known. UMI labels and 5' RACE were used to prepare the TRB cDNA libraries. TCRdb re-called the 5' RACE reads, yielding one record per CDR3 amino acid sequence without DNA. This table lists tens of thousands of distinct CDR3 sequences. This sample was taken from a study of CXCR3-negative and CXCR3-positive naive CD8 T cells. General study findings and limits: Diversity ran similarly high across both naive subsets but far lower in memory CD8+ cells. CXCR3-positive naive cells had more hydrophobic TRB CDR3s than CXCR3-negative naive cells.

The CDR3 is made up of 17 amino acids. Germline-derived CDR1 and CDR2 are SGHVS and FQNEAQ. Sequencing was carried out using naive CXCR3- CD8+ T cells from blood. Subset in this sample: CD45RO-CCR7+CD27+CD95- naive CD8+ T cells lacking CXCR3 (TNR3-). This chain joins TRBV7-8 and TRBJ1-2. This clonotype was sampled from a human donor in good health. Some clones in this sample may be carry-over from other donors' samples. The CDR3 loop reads CASSLVLVEPPNYGYTF.